This is a list of T cell receptor beta chains from one sample in a study of cytomegalovirus exposure and HLA in healthy donors. Using immunoSEQ multiplex PCR, the repertoire was profiled, and TCRdb retains in-frame clones only, with some absent. The data hold about 200,000 clones, with about 81% observed a single time. Sequencing used PBMCs. The source is a woman in her twenties or thirties in good health and CMV-seronegative. Both conserved end residues are part of each CDR3. D genes are given only for firm matches. The size entry is marked missing in some rows and otherwise reads once, few, many or a size class.

D gene	V gene	clone size	J gene	CDR3 protein	CDR3 DNA
TRBD1	TRBV7-3	-	TRBJ2-2	CASSWTGGAGELFF	TGTGCCAGCAGCTGGACAGGGGGCGCCGGGGAGCTGTTTTTT
-	TRBV29-1	-	TRBJ1-2	CSVSSYGYTF	TGCAGCGTTTCCAGCTATGGCTACACCTTC
TRBD1	TRBV7-2	-	TRBJ1-4	CASSSRDRTEKLFF	TGTGCCAGCAGCTCCCGGGACAGGACTGAAAAACTGTTTTTT
TRBD1	TRBV19	-	TRBJ1-5	CASRQTGGNQPQHF	TGTGCCAGTAGGCAGACAGGGGGCAATCAGCCCCAGCATTTT
TRBD2	TRBV15	-	TRBJ2-1	CATSMPYGGSSYNEQFF	TGTGCCACCAGCATGCCTTACGGGGGGAGCTCCTACAATGAGCAGTTCTTC
-	TRBV19	-	TRBJ2-1	CASRGLAGLANEQFF	TGTGCCAGTAGGGGCCTGGCGGGACTCGCCAATGAGCAGTTCTTC
TRBD1	TRBV6-5	-	TRBJ1-6	CASRGDRDSNSPLHF	TGTGCCAGCAGAGGGGACCGGGACAGTAATTCACCCCTCCACTTT
-	TRBV6-6	-	TRBJ2-2	CASSSRGQYTGELFF	TGTGCCAGCAGCTCTCGCGGGCAATACACCGGGGAGCTGTTTTTT
TRBD1	TRBV6-1	-	TRBJ1-2	CASSDGTGLYGYTF	TGTGCCAGCAGTGACGGGACAGGTCTTTATGGCTACACCTTC
-	TRBV23-1	-	TRBJ2-7	CASSQSSGVAYEQYF	TGCGCCAGCAGTCAATCCTCGGGAGTCGCCTACGAGCAGTACTTC
TRBD1	TRBV7-9	-	TRBJ2-2	CASSLGTANTGELFF	TGTGCCAGCAGCCTCGGGACAGCGAACACCGGGGAGCTGTTTTTT
TRBD1	TRBV6-5	once	TRBJ2-5	CASSSPGQGKKETQYF	TGTGCCAGCAGTTCCCCCGGACAGGGCAAGAAAGAGACCCAGTACTTC
-	TRBV5-1	once	TRBJ2-3	CASSLDLREGTQYF	TGCGCCAGCAGCTTGGACCTTCGGGAAGGGACGCAGTATTTT
-	TRBV30	-	TRBJ2-2	CAWSPVGELFF	TGTGCCTGGAGTCCGGTAGGGGAGCTGTTTTTT
-	TRBV19	once	TRBJ1-6	CASSIGRGNSPLHF	TGTGCCAGTAGCATCGGACGGGGAAATTCACCCCTCCACTTT
TRBD1	TRBV10-2	-	TRBJ2-7	CASSRQGMGSYEQYF	TGCGCCAGCAGTCGACAGGGAATGGGCTCCTACGAGCAGTACTTC
-	TRBV27	-	TRBJ1-1	CASSLGGVNTEAFF	TGTGCCAGCAGTCTCGGAGGGGTCAACACTGAAGCTTTCTTT
-	TRBV7-6	-	TRBJ1-1	CASSLGPIMNTEAFF	TGTGCCAGCAGCTTAGGGCCGATTATGAACACTGAAGCTTTCTTT
TRBD2	TRBV9	-	TRBJ2-4	CASSPRLALAKNIQYF	TGTGCCAGCAGCCCCCGACTAGCTCTAGCCAAAAACATTCAGTACTTC
TRBD2	TRBV30	-	TRBJ2-1	CAWSAVGAGGPRFF	TGTGCCTGGAGCGCCGTGGGGGCGGGAGGGCCACGTTTCTTC
-	TRBV9	-	TRBJ2-3	CASSRIGSGDTQYF	TGTGCCAGCAGCCGGATCGGGAGCGGGGATACGCAGTATTTT
TRBD1	TRBV5-1	few	TRBJ2-7	CASSGGQHYEQYF	TGCGCCAGCAGCGGGGGACAGCACTACGAGCAGTACTTC
-	TRBV5-6	once	TRBJ2-1	CASSLWSSSWFGSYNEQFF	TGTGCCAGCAGCTTGTGGAGCAGCTCGTGGTTTGGCTCCTACAATGAGCAGTTCTTC
-	TRBV18	-	TRBJ1-2	CASSPWTGTNYGYTF	TGTGCCAGCTCACCTTGGACGGGAACTAACTATGGCTACACCTTC
-	TRBV30	-	TRBJ1-2	CAWSISGYGYTF	TGTGCCTGGAGTATTTCGGGTTATGGCTACACCTTC
-	TRBV5-1	-	TRBJ2-1	CASSLALGVTHEQFF	TGCGCCAGCAGCTTGGCCCTGGGCGTGACCCATGAGCAGTTCTTC
-	TRBV6-6	-	TRBJ2-2	CASSQLGRSGELFF	TGTGCCAGCAGTCAGCTAGGTCGGAGCGGGGAGCTGTTTTTT
-	TRBV27	once	TRBJ1-2	CASSWQGSPNYGYTF	TGTGCCAGCAGTTGGCAGGGATCCCCTAACTATGGCTACACCTTC
-	TRBV6-5	-	TRBJ1-2	CASSYGMSRDYGYTF	TGTGCCAGCAGTTACGGGATGAGCAGGGACTATGGCTACACCTTC
-	TRBV6-1	once	TRBJ1-2	CASSEPGGSYGYTF	TGTGCCAGCAGTGAACCGGGAGGGTCTTATGGCTACACCTTC
-	TRBV4-1	-	TRBJ2-7	CASSQGLRGAYEQYF	TGCGCCAGCAGCCAAGGCCTGCGGGGTGCCTACGAGCAGTACTTC
TRBD1	TRBV6-5	few	TRBJ1-2	CASGPDRANYGYTF	TGTGCCAGCGGCCCGGACAGGGCTAACTATGGCTACACCTTC
TRBD1	TRBV4-1	-	TRBJ1-2	CASSQVDRGDYGYTF	TGCGCCAGCAGCCAAGTTGACAGGGGGGACTATGGCTACACCTTC
TRBD1	TRBV6-1	-	TRBJ1-5	CASSVGQGTNQPQHF	TGTGCCAGCAGTGTAGGACAGGGGACGAATCAGCCCCAGCATTTT
-	TRBV19	-	TRBJ2-7	CASSMGGYEQYF	TGTGCCAGTAGTATGGGAGGCTACGAGCAGTACTTC
-	TRBV19	few	TRBJ1-2	CASSIAPGRLFLYGYTF	TGTGCCAGTAGTATAGCCCCCGGCAGGCTCTTTCTCTATGGCTACACCTTC
-	TRBV28	-	TRBJ2-4	CASTVKNIQYF	TGTGCCAGCACCGTCAAAAACATTCAGTACTTC
TRBD1	TRBV28	-	TRBJ2-5	CASSTTGYDQYF	TGTGCCAGCAGCACGACAGGGTATGACCAGTACTTC
-	TRBV5-7	once	TRBJ1-2	CAHSPRGYGYTF	TGTGCCCACTCGCCCCGGGGCTATGGCTACACCTTC
TRBD1	TRBV19	-	TRBJ2-1	CASSGGQGAYNEQFF	TGTGCCAGTAGCGGCGGACAGGGGGCCTACAATGAGCAGTTCTTC
-	TRBV6-6	-	TRBJ1-4	CASGEGGATNEKLFF	TGTGCCAGCGGAGAGGGAGGGGCGACTAATGAAAAACTGTTTTTT
-	TRBV5-4	-	TRBJ2-2	CASTRNSGSNTGELFF	TGTGCCAGCACCCGAAACAGCGGGTCGAACACCGGGGAGCTGTTTTTT
-	TRBV7-6	-	TRBJ2-7	CASSSSQGYEQYF	TGTGCCAGCAGCTCGAGTCAGGGATACGAGCAGTACTTC
-	TRBV27	-	TRBJ2-3	CASSSRSLGRTDTQYF	TGTGCCAGCAGTTCCCGCTCCCTCGGTCGTACAGATACGCAGTATTTT
TRBD2	TRBV27	few	TRBJ2-7	CASKRTSPGEQYF	TGTGCCAGCAAACGGACTAGTCCGGGAGAGCAGTACTTC
TRBD2	TRBV4-2	-	TRBJ2-5	CASSQDGPGGETQYF	TGTGCCAGCAGCCAAGATGGGCCGGGGGGGGAGACCCAGTACTTC
TRBD1	TRBV5-1	-	TRBJ2-3	CASSYPGTGTDTQYF	TGCGCCAGCAGCTACCCCGGGACAGGGACAGATACGCAGTATTTT
TRBD1	TRBV27	-	TRBJ2-7	CASWDRPTVKYF	TGTGCCAGCTGGGACAGGCCGACGGTAAAGTACTTC
TRBD1	TRBV29-1	-	TRBJ1-2	CSVRTGEDGYTF	TGCAGCGTCCGGACAGGGGAAGACGGCTACACCTTC
TRBD1	TRBV15	-	TRBJ2-7	CATPDGTGTYEQYF	TGTGCCACCCCCGATGGGACAGGAACCTACGAGCAGTACTTC
-	TRBV18	-	TRBJ2-1	CASSRANEQFF	TGTGCCAGCTCGCGTGCGAATGAGCAGTTCTTC
TRBD2	TRBV5-1	-	TRBJ2-1	CASSLAGESYNEQFF	TGCGCCAGCTCCTTAGCGGGAGAATCCTACAATGAGCAGTTCTTC
TRBD2	TRBV6-1	-	TRBJ2-3	CASSDLLPLAGVQYF	TGTGCCAGCAGTGACCTTCTGCCGCTAGCGGGAGTGCAGTATTTT
TRBD1	TRBV6-1	-	TRBJ2-2	CASGQGRTGELFF	TGTGCCAGTGGACAGGGGAGGACCGGGGAGCTGTTTTTT
-	TRBV7-4	-	TRBJ1-5	CASSLAQRVGGYSNQPQHF	TGTGCCAGCAGCTTAGCGCAGAGGGTTGGGGGCTATAGCAATCAGCCCCAGCATTTT